This T cell receptor (beta chain) was documented in a study of neoadjuvant nivolumab and ipilimumab in lung cancer. The V gene end was trimmed by 4 bases and the J gene end by 3 bases; junction bases not matched to a gene: 10. Germline V gene lookup returns CDR1 SGDLS and CDR2 YYNGEE. This CDR3 is built from 16 residues. The table came from immunoSEQ multiplex PCR; TCRdb's copy has only in-frame clones and leaves some out. The data hold 25,000 to 35,000 clones, with about nine tenths observed a single time. The sequence was obtained from an adult with non-small cell lung cancer. The sample in question was peripheral blood, obtained after neoadjuvant nivolumab, alone or with ipilimumab, at or shortly before surgery. This sequence joins TRBV9 and TRBJ1-1; 9 positions match TRBD1. Written as DNA, the CDR3 is TGTGCCAGCAGCCCGGGGACAGGGTTGCGTGACACTGAAGCTTTCTTT. Translating gives CASSPGTGLRDTEAFF.